This T cell receptor beta chain was retrieved from a study of CD8 T cells in Susac syndrome. The CDR3 covers 12 residues. Germline V gene data show CDR1 as SQVTM and CDR2 as ANQGSEA. V lost 6 bases, J lost 6 bases, and 7 bases stayed unmatched. The RNA, roughly 0.45 to 1 ug, was put through reverse transcription using random hexamers. Amplification of TCR beta CDR3 spanned 54 Vbeta and 13 Jbeta via immunoSEQ multiplex PCR. A single record per CDR3 protein comes from TCRdb applying MiXCR to the immunoSEQ multiplex PCR reads. There are over 150,000 distinct CDR3 sequences in the sample; approximately 93% occur only once, and roughly 0.1% lies in the top ten.

The TCR was taken from a human donor with multiple sclerosis. The chain combines TRBV29-1 with TRBJ2-5; 7 positions match TRBD1. The sample taken for sequencing was CD4+ T cells from PBMCs. DNA for the CDR3: TGCAGCGTGGATGCACAGGGGAAGACCCAGTACTTC. This translates into CSVDAQGKTQYF.